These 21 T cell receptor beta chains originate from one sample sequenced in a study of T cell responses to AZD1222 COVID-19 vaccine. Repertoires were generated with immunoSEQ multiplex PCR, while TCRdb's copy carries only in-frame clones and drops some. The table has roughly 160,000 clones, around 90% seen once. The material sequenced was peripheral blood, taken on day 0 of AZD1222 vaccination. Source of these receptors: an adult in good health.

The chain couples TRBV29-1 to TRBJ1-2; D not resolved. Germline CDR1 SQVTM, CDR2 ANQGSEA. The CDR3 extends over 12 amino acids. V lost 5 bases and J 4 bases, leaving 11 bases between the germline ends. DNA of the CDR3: TGCAGCGTTCCCCGTGACGGCTATGGCTACACCTTC. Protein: CSVPRDGYGYTF.

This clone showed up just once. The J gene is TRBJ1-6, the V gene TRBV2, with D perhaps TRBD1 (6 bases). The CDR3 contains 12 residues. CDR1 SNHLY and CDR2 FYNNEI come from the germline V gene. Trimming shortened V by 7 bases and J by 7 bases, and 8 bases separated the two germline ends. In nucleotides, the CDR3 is TGTGCCAGCAACAGGGTCAATTCACCCCTCCACTTT. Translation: CASNRVNSPLHF.

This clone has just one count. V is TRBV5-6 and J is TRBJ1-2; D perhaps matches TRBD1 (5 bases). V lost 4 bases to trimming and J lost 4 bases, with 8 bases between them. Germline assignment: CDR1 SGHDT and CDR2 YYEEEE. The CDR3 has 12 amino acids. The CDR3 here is CASSPGPYGYTF. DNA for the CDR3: TGTGCCAGCAGCCCGGGACCCTATGGCTACACCTTC.

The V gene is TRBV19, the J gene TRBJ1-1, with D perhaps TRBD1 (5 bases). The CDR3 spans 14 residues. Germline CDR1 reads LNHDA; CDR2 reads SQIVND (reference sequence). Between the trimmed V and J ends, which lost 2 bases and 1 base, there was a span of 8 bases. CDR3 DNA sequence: TGTGCCAGTAGTATACAGGGAAGGAACACTGAAGCTTTCTTT. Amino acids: CASSIQGRNTEAFF.

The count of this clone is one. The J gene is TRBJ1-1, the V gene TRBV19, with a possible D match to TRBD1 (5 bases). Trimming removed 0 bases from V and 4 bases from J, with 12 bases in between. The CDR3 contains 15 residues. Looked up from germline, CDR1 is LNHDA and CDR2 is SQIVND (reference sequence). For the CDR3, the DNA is TGTGCCAGTAGTATAGATGCCAGGGTCGGCACTGAAGCTTTCTTT. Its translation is CASSIDARVGTEAFF.

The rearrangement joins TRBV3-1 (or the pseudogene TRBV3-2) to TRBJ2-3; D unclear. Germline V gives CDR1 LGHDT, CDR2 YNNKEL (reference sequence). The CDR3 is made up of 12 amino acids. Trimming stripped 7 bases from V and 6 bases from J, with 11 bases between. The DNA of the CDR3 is TGTGCCAGCACAAGGATGGGGGATACGCAGTATTTT. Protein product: CASTRMGDTQYF.

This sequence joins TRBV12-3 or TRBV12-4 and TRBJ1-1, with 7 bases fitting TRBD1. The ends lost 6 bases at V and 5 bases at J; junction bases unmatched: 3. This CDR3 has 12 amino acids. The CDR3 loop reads CASRQGETEAFF. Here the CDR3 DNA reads TGTGCCAGCAGGCAGGGGGAGACTGAAGCTTTCTTT.

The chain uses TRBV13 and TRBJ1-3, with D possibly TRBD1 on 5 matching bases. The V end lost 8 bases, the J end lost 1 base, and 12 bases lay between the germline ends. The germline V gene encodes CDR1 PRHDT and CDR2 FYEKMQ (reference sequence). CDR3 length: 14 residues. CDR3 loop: CASRLRASGNTIYF. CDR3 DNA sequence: TGTGCCAGCCGCCTCAGGGCATCTGGAAACACCATATATTTT.

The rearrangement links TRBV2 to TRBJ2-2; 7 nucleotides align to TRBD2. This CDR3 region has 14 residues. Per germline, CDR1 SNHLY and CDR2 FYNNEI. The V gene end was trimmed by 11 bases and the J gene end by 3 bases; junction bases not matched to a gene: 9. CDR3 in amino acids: CAQDRLADTGELFF. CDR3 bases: TGTGCCCAGGATAGACTAGCCGACACCGGGGAGCTGTTTTTT.

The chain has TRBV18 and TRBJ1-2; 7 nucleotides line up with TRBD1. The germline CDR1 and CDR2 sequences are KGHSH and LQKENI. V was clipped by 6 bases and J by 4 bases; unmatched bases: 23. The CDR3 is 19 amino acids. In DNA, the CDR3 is TGTGCCAGCTCTGCTCCGAACTCCCCCCTGGGACAGACATCCTATGGCTACACCTTC. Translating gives CASSAPNSPLGQTSYGYTF.

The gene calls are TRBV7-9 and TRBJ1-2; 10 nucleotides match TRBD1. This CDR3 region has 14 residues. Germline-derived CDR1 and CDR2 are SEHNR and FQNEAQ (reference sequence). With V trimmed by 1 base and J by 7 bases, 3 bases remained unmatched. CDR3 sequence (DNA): TGTGCCAGCAGCTTAGGACAGGGGGCGACTGGCTACACCTTC. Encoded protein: CASSLGQGATGYTF.

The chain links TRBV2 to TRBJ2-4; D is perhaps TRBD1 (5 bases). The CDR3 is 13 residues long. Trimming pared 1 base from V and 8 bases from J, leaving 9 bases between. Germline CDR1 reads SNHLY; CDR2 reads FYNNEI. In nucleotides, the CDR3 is TGTGCCAGCAGTGAAGACAGGCGGCACATTCAGTACTTC. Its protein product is CASSEDRRHIQYF.

The CDR3 here is CASSPRTFLSDEQFF. As DNA, the CDR3 is TGTGCCAGCAGCCCACGGACTTTCCTTTCGGATGAGCAGTTCTTC. V gene TRBV4-2 combines with J gene TRBJ2-1; D perhaps matches TRBD2 (5 bases). The CDR3 contains 15 residues. V was shortened by 4 bases and J by 8 bases, with 18 bases between the two germline ends. Per germline, CDR1 LGHNA and CDR2 YNFKEQ.

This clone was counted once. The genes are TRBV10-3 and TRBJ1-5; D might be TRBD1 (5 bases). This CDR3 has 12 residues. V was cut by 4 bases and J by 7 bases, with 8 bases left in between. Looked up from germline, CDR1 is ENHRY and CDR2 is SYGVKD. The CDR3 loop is CAISAPGQPQHF. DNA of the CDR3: TGTGCCATCAGTGCCCCAGGGCAGCCCCAGCATTTT.

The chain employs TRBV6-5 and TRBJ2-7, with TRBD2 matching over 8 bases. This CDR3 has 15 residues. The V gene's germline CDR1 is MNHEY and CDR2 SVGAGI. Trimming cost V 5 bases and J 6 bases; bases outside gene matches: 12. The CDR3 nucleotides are TGTGCCAGCAGTCAACAGACAAGCGGGAGCCGCGAGCAGTACTTC. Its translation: CASSQQTSGSREQYF.

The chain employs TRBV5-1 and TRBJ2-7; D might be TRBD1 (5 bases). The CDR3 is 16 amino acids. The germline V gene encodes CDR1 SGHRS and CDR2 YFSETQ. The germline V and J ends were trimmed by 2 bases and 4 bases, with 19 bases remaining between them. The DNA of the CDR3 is TGCGCCAGCAGCTTCGGAAGGGGTAGCCCCTCTTACGAGCAGTACTTC. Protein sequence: CASSFGRGSPSYEQYF. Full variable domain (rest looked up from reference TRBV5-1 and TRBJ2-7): KAGVTQTPRYLIKTRGQQVTLSCSPISGHRSVSWYQQTPGQGLQFLFEYFSETQRNKGNFPGRFSGRQFSNSRSEMNVSTLELGDSALYLCASSFGRGSPSYEQYFGPGTRLTVT.

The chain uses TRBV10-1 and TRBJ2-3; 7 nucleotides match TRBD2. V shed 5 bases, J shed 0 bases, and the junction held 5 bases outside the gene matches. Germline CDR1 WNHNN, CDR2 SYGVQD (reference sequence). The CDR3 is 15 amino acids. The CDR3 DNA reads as TGCGCCAGCAGTTCTCTGCGGGAGAGCACAGATACGCAGTATTTT. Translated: CASSSLRESTDTQYF.

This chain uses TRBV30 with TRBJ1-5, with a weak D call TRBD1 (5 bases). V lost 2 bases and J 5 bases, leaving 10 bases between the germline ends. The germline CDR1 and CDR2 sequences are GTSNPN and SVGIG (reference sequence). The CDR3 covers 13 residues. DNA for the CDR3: TGTGCCTGGAGTATACAGGCCGATCAGCCCCAGCATTTT. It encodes CAWSIQADQPQHF.

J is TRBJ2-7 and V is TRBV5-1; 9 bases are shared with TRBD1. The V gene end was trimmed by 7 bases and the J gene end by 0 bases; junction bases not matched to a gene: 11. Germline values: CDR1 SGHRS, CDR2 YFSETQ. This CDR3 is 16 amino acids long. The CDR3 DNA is TGCGCCAGCGCCTTAGGACAGGGGTCTCCCTCCTACGAGCAGTACTTC. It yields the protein CASALGQGSPSYEQYF.

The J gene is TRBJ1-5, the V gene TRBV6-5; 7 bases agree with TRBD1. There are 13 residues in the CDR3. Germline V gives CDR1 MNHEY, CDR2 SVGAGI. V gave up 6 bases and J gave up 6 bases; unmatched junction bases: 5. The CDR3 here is CASSWTGGQPQHF. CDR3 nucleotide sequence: TGTGCCAGCAGCTGGACAGGCGGTCAGCCCCAGCATTTT.

This chain's CDR3 is CASSLAHRGQPQHF. The CDR3 nucleotides read TGTGCCAGCAGCTTAGCCCACAGGGGACAGCCCCAGCATTTT. The chain joins TRBV7-2 to TRBJ1-5; 7 positions match TRBD1. The CDR3 length is 14 residues. V lost 0 bases and J lost 7; bases outside the gene matches: 3. Germline V CDR1 and CDR2: SGHTA, FQGNSA.